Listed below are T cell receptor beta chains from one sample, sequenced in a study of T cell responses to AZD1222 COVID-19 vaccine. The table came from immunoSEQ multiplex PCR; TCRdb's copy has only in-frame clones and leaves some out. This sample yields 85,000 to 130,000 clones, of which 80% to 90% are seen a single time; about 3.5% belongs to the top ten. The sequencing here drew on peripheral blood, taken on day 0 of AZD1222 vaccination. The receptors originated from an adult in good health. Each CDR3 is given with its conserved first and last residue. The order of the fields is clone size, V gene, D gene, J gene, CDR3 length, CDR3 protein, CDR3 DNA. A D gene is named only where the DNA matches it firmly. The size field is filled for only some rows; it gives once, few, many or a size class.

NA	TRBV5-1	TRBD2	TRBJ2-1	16	CASSLGASGAGNEQFF	TGCGCCAGCAGCTTGGGGGCTAGCGGGGCCGGGAATGAGCAGTTCTTC
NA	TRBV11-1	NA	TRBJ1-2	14	CASSLGDLNYGYTF	TGTGCCAGCAGCTTAGGCGATCTCAACTATGGCTACACCTTC
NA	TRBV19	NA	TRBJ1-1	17	CASSRVTVGFMNTEAFF	TGTGCCAGTAGTCGGGTGACAGTGGGATTTATGAACACTGAAGCTTTCTTT
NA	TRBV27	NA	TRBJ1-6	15	CASSLRRGVISPLHF	TGTGCCAGCAGTTTGCGGCGCGGGGTGATTTCACCCCTCCACTTT
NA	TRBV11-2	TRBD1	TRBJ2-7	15	CASSSRGQGTYEQYF	TGTGCCAGCAGCTCAAGGGGGCAAGGGACCTACGAGCAGTACTTC
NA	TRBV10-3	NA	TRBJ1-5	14	CAISDRQGEQPQHF	TGTGCCATCAGTGACCGGCAGGGTGAACAGCCCCAGCATTTT
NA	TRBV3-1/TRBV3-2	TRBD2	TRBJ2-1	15	CASSHSGGVSHEQFF	TGTGCCAGCAGCCATAGCGGGGGGGTTTCCCATGAGCAGTTCTTC
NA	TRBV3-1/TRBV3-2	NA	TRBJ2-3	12	CASSQGSTTQYF	TGTGCCAGCAGCCAAGGCAGTACTACGCAGTATTTT
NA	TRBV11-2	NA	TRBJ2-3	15	CASSLAGVWADTQYF	TGTGCCAGCAGCTTAGCGGGGGTCTGGGCAGATACGCAGTATTTT
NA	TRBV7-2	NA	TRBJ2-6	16	CASSLTGNSGANVLTF	TGTGCCAGCAGCTTAACTGGGAACTCTGGGGCCAACGTCCTGACTTTC
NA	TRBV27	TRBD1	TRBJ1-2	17	CASSLRSGTGGHYGYTF	TGTGCCAGCAGTTTAAGGTCCGGGACAGGGGGCCACTATGGCTACACCTTC
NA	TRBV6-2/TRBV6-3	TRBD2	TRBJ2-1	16	CASSQPKLAELNEQFF	TGTGCCAGCAGTCAGCCTAAACTAGCGGAACTCAATGAGCAGTTCTTC
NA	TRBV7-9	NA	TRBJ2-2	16	CASSLAGTVNTGELFF	TGTGCCAGCAGCTTGGCGGGGACCGTGAACACCGGGGAGCTGTTTTTT
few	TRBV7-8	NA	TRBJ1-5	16	CASSLLRTTSNQPQHF	TGTGCCAGCAGCTTACTCAGGACGACGAGCAATCAGCCCCAGCATTTT
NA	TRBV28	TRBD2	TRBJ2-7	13	CASTRGGGYEQYF	TGTGCCAGCACTCGTGGGGGGGGGTACGAGCAGTACTTC
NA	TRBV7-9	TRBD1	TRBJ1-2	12	CASSPGDRSYTF	TGTGCCAGCAGCCCCGGGGACAGGAGCTACACCTTC
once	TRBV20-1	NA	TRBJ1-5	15	CSASLGGQGNQPQHF	TGCAGTGCTAGTTTGGGGGGTCAGGGCAATCAGCCCCAGCATTTT
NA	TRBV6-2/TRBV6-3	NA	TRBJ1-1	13	CASSKYANTEAFF	TGTGCCAGCAGCAAGTATGCGAACACTGAAGCTTTCTTT
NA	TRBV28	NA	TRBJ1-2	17	CASRGALGNKRLGGYTF	TGTGCCAGCAGGGGGGCCCTGGGCAACAAACGGCTCGGTGGCTACACCTTC
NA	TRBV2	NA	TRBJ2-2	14	CASRPTVNTGELFF	TGTGCCAGCCGACCGACAGTTAACACCGGGGAGCTGTTTTTT